The source of this T cell receptor beta chain is a study of shared clonotypes between healthy human individuals. Findings and limits, study-wide: Having only a few donors restricted how much genetic and exposure-history diversity was captured.

The trim removed 5 bases at V and 9 bases at J, leaving 15 bases unmatched. Germline CDR1 SGHTA, CDR2 FQGNSA. This CDR3 has 17 residues. Genomic DNA of every subset was divided equally among multiple immunoSEQ plates. The method was immunoSEQ multiplex PCR; TCRdb's version includes in-frame clones alone and lacks a portion of them. The data show hundreds of thousands of clones, about 74% seen once. About this clone: No antigen is known for it.

All participating donors were Caucasian adults from Nashville, Tennessee. With unsorted samples, genomic DNA was obtained from tens of millions of PBMCs. The chain uses TRBV7-2 and TRBJ2-5; 13 bases agree with TRBD2. The sequence derives from a woman aged 40 to 50 in good health. Some clones in this sample may be carry-over from other donors' samples. Sample: PBMCs. The CDR3 loop reads CASSPRLAGGRQGAQYF. The DNA of the CDR3 is TGTGCCAGCAGCCCCCGACTAGCGGGAGGACGACAAGGGGCCCAGTACTTC.